This entry is about one T cell receptor beta chain. This record belongs to a study of T cell clones after liver transplantation. At the level of the study: Liver transplant recipients had immunosuppression withdrawal attempted within 2 years. Three of the eight recipients were HCV-positive; the rest had non-autoimmune, non-viral transplant indications.

Produced via immunoSEQ multiplex PCR; TCRdb's table is partial and in-frame only. Among 25,000 to 40,000 clones listed, about 94% were seen once. The V end lost 0 bases, the J end lost 5 bases, and 17 bases lay between the germline ends. Germline lookup yields CDR1 MGHRA and CDR2 YSYEKL. The CDR3 runs to 16 residues. The material sequenced was CD8+ T cells from blood, taken 12 months after liver transplant. This clonotype originated in a human patient who received a liver transplant. Some T cells may have originated in the graft donor. This rearrangement joins TRBV4-1 to TRBJ2-7, with D uncertain. The CDR3 region is CASSQETVRITDEQYF. CDR3 bases: TGCGCCAGCAGCCAAGAAACTGTAAGGATTACAGACGAGCAGTACTTC.